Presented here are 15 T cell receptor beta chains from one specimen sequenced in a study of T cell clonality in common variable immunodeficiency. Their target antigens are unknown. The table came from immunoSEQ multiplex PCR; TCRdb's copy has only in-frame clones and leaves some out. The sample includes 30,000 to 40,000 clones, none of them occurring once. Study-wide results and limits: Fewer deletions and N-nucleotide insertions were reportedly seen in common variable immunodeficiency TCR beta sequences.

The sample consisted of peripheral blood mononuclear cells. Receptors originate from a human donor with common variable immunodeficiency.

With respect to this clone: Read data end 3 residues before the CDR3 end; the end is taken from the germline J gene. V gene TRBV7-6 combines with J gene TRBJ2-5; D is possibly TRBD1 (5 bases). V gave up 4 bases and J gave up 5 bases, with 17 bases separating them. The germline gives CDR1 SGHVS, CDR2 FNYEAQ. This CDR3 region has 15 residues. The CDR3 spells CASSSHGRGRETQYF. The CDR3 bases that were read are TGTGCCAGCAGCTCCCATGGAAGGGGTCGGGAGACC. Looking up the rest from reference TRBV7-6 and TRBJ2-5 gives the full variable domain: GAGVSQSPRYKVTKRGQDVALRCDPISGHVSLYWYRQALGQGPEFLTYFNYEAQQDKSGLPNDRFSAERPEGSISTLTIQRTEQRDSAMYRCASSSHGRGRETQYFGPGTRLLVL.

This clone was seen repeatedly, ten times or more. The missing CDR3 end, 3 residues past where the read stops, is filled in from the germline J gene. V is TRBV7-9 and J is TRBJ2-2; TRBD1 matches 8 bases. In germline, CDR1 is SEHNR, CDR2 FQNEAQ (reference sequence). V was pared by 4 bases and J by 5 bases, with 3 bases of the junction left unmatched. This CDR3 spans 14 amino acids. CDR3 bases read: TGTGCCAGCAGCTCCCGGGACAGGACCGGGGAG. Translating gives CASSSRDRTGE. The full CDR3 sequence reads CASSSRDRTGELFF.

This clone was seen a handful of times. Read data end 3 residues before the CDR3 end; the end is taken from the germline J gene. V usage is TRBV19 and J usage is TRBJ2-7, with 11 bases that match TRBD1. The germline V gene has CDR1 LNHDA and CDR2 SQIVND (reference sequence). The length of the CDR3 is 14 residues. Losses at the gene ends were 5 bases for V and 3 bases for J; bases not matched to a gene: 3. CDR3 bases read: TGTGCCAGTAGTCCCGGGACAGGGGGCTACGAG. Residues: CASSPGTGGYE. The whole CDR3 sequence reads CASSPGTGGYEQYF.

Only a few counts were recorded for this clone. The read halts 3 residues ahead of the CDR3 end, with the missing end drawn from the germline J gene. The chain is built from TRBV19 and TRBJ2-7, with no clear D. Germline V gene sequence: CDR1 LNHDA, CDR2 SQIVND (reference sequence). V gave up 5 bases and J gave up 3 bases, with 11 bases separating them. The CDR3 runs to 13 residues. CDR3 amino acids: CASSSMALYEQYF. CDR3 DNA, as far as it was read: TGTGCCAGTAGTTCCATGGCCCTCTACGAG.

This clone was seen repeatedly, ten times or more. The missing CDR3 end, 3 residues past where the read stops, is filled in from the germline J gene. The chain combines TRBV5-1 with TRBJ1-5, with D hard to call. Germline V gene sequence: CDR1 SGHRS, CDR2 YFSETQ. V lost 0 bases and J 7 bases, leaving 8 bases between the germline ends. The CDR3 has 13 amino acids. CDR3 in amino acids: CASSLGAFQPQHF. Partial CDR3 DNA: TGCGCCAGCAGCTTGGGAGCCTTCCAGCCC.

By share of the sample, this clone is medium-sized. Incomplete CDR3 DNA: TGTGCCAGTAGTACGGGTAGTAGCGATACG. Its translation: CASSTGSSDT. The entire CDR3 sequence reads CASSTGSSDTQYF. The chain carries TRBV19 and TRBJ2-3; D is undetermined. The CDR3 end lies 3 residues beyond the end of the read and is filled in from the germline J gene. Trimming stripped 4 bases from V and 6 bases from J, with 11 bases between. Germline lookup yields CDR1 LNHDA and CDR2 SQIVND (reference sequence). The CDR3 covers 13 residues.

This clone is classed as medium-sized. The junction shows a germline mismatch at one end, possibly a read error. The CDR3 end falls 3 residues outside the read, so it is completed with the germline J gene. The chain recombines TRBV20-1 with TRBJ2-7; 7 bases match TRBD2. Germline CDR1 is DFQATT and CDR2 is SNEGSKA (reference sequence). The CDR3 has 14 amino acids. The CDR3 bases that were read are TGCAGTGCGAGAGCCCCTAGCGGCCTCTACGAG. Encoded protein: CSARAPSGLYE. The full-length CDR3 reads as CSARAPSGLYEQYF.

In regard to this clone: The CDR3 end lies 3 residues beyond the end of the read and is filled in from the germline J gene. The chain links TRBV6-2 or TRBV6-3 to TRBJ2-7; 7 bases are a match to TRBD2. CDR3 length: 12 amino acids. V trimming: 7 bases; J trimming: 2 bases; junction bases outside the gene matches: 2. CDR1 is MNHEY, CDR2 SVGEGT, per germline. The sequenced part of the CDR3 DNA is TGTGCCAGCATGGCGGGAGCCTACGAG. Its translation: CASMAGAYE. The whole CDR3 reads CASMAGAYEQYF.

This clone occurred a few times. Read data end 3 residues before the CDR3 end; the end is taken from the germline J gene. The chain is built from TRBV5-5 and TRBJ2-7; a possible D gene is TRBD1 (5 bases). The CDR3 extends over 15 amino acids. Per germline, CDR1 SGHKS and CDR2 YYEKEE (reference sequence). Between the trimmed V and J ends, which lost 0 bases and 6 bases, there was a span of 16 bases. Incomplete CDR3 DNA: TGTGCCAGCAGCTTGGGGGTAACAGGTTCGTCCGAG. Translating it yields CASSLGVTGSSE. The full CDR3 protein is CASSLGVTGSSEQYF.

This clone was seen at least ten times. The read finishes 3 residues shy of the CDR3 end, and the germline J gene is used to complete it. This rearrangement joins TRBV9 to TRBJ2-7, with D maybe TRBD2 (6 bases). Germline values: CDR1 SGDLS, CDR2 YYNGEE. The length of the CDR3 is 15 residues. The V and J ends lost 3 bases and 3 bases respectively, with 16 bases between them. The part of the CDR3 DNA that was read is TGTGCCAGCAGCGCCCCGGACTACCCACTCTACGAG. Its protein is CASSAPDYPLYE. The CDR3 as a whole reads CASSAPDYPLYEQYF.

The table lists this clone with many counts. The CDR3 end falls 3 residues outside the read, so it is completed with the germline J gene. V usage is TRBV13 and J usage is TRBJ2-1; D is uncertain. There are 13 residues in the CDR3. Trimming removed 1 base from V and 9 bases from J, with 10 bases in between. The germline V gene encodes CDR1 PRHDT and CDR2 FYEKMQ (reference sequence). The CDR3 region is CASSLDLGGEQFF. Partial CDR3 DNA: TGTGCCAGCAGCTTAGACTTAGGCGGTGAG. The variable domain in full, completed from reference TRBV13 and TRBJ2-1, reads AAGVIQSPRHLIKEKRETATLKCYPIPRHDTVYWYQQGPGQDPQFLISFYEKMQSDKGSIPDRFSAQQFSDYHSELNMSSLELGDSALYFCASSLDLGGEQFFGPGTRLTVL.

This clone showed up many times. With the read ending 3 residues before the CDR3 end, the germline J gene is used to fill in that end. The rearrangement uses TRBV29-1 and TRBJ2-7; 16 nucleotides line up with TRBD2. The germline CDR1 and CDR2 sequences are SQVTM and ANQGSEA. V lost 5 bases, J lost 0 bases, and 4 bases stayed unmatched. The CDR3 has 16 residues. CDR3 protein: CSVRGTSGRASYEQYF. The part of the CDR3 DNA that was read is TGCAGCGTTAGGGGGACTAGCGGGAGGGCCTCCTACGAG.

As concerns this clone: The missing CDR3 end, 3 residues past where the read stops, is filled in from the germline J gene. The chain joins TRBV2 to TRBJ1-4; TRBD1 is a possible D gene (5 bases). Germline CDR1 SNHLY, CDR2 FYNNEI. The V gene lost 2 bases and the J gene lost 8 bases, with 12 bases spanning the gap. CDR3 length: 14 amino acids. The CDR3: CASSERGTGEKLFF. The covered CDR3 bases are TGTGCCAGCAGTGAACGGGGGACGGGGGAAAAA.

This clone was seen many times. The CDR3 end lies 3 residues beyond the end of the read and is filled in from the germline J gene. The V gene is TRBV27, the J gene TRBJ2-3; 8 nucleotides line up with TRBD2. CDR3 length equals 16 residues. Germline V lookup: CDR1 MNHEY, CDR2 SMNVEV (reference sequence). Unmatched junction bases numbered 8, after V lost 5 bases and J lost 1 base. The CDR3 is CASSPQTSGGTDTQYF. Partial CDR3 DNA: TGTGCCAGCAGTCCACAAACTAGCGGAGGCACAGATACG.

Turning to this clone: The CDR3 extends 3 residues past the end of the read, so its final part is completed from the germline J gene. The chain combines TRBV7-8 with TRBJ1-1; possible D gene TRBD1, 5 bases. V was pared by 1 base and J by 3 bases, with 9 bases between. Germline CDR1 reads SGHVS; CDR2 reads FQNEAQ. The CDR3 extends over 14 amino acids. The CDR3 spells CASSLVRGDTEAFF. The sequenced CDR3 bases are TGTGCCAGCAGCTTAGTTAGAGGGGACACTGAA. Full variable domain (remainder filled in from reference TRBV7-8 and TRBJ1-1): GAGVSQSPRYKVAKRGQDVALRCDPISGHVSLFWYQQALGQGPEFLTYFQNEAQLDKSGLPSDRFFAERPEGSVSTLKIQRTQQEDSAVYLCASSLVRGDTEAFFGQGTRLTVV.